Below are 24 T cell receptor beta chains sequenced from a single sample in a study of T cell responses to AZD1222 COVID-19 vaccine. Sequencing used immunoSEQ multiplex PCR; TCRdb keeps in-frame clones, though not all of them. The profile covers approximately 84,000 clones, with around 86% appearing a single time and about 2.2% taken by the ten largest. This sample comprised peripheral blood, obtained on day 0 of AZD1222 vaccination. The receptor set was obtained from an adult in good health.

The CDR3 bases are TGTGCCAGCAGCCAAGAGGGACAAATGAACACTGAAGCTTTCTTT. This gives the protein CASSQEGQMNTEAFF. The chain carries TRBV3-1 (or the pseudogene TRBV3-2) and TRBJ1-1; D might be TRBD1 (6 bases). Trimming removed 0 bases from V and 0 bases from J, with 8 bases in between. Germline CDR1 LGHDT, CDR2 YNNKEL (reference sequence). The CDR3 consists of 15 residues.

J is TRBJ1-2 and V is TRBV5-5; 12 bases fit TRBD1. V shed 5 bases, J shed 6 bases, and the junction held 8 bases outside the gene matches. The CDR3 is 15 residues long. CDR1 is SGHKS and CDR2 is YYEKEE in the germline V gene (reference sequence). The CDR3 spells CASSRDRGRGDGYTF. The CDR3 DNA follows: TGTGCCAGCAGTCGGGACAGGGGGCGGGGTGATGGCTACACCTTC.

This chain uses TRBV7-9 with TRBJ1-2; D might be TRBD1 (5 bases). Trimming took 1 base from V and 5 from J, leaving 11 bases between them. The CDR3 extends over 14 amino acids. CDR1 SEHNR and CDR2 FQNEAQ come from the germline V gene (reference sequence). This CDR3 is CASSLDRGIYGYTF. In DNA form, the CDR3 reads TGTGCCAGCAGCTTAGATCGGGGGATATATGGCTACACCTTC. Combining the CDR3 with reference TRBV7-9 and TRBJ1-2 gives the whole variable domain DTGVSQNPRHKITKRGQNVTFRCDPISEHNRLYWYRQTLGQGPEFLTYFQNEAQLEKSRLLSDRFSAERPKGSFSTLEIQRTEQGDSAMYLCASSLDRGIYGYTFGSGTRLTVV.

The CDR3 region is CASTLGHTEAFF. The CDR3 DNA reads as TGTGCCAGCACCCTTGGCCACACTGAAGCTTTCTTT. The chain uses TRBV2 and TRBJ1-1, with D unresolved. Trimming pared 7 bases from V and 3 bases from J, leaving 9 bases between. The CDR3 is 12 amino acids. The germline gives CDR1 SNHLY, CDR2 FYNNEI.

The V and J genes are TRBV27 and TRBJ2-1, with D maybe TRBD2 (7 bases). This CDR3 is 14 amino acids long. Germline V CDR1 and CDR2: MNHEY, SMNVEV (reference sequence). Trimming removed 6 bases at V and 7 bases at J, with 16 bases between. The CDR3 coding sequence is TGTGCCAGCAGCGCGGGGGCCATGGGGAATGAGCAGTTCTTC. Its protein product is CASSAGAMGNEQFF.

V and J are TRBV5-1 and TRBJ2-7; 9 bases are shared with TRBD1. V shed 2 bases and J 3 bases; nucleotides not matched to a gene: 6. CDR3 length equals 15 residues. Germline V gene data show CDR1 as SGHRS and CDR2 as YFSETQ. CDR3 bases: TGCGCCAGCAGCTTTGTCCCGGGACAGGGCTACGAGCAGTACTTC. Translated: CASSFVPGQGYEQYF.

In regard to this clone: Other DNA variants within this sample encode the same CDR3. The chain couples TRBV19 to TRBJ2-1; a possible D gene is TRBD2 (5 bases). Germline CDR1 is LNHDA and CDR2 is SQIVND (reference sequence). V shed 3 bases and J shed 4 bases, with 13 bases lying between them. CDR3 length equals 15 residues. The CDR3, as DNA: TGTGCCAGTAGTATCGGGCTAGCAGATTACAATGAGCAGTTCTTC. As protein: CASSIGLADYNEQFF.

V usage is TRBV5-4 and J usage is TRBJ2-7, with TRBD1 as a possible D gene (5 bases). This CDR3 comprises 14 residues. The V end lost 4 bases, the J end lost 0 bases, and 11 bases lay between the germline ends. The V gene's germline CDR1 is SGHNT and CDR2 YYREEE (reference sequence). The CDR3 loop is CASSLRQSSYEQYF. In DNA, the CDR3 is TGTGCCAGCAGCCTCCGACAGAGCTCCTACGAGCAGTACTTC.

The chain recombines TRBV30 with TRBJ2-7; TRBD2 matches at 11 bases. Germline V gene data show CDR1 as GTSNPN and CDR2 as SVGIG (reference sequence). With 3 bases clipped from V and 4 bases from J, the junction kept 5 bases outside the gene matches. The CDR3 totals 14 residues. CDR3 DNA sequence: TGTGCCTGGAGGAAGGGACTAGCGGTTTACGAGCAGTACTTC. Translating gives CAWRKGLAVYEQYF. Using reference TRBV30 and TRBJ2-7 for the parts outside the CDR3, the full variable domain is SQTIHQWPATLVQPVGSPLSLECTVEGTSNPNLYWYRQAAGRGLQLLFYSVGIGQISSEVPQNLSASRPQDRQFILSSKKLLLSDSGFYLCAWRKGLAVYEQYFGPGTRLTVT.

The CDR3, as DNA: TGTGCTAGTGGTTTGTCCCCTGGTACTAGCACAGATACGCAGTATTTT. Protein sequence: CASGLSPGTSTDTQYF. The genes are TRBV12-5 and TRBJ2-3, with D unresolved. The CDR3 is 16 residues long. CDR1 and CDR2 (germline): LGHNT, FRNRAP. V lost 2 bases and J 0 bases, leaving 12 bases between the germline ends. The full variable domain, rest sourced from reference TRBV12-5 and TRBJ2-3, is DARVTQTPRHKVTEMGQEVTMRCQPILGHNTVFWYRQTMMQGLELLAYFRNRAPLDDSGMPKDRFSAEMPDATLATLKIQPSEPRDSAVYFCASGLSPGTSTDTQYFGPGTRLTVL.

The chain joins TRBV7-3 to TRBJ1-1; D gene ambiguous. The germline V and J ends were trimmed by 2 bases and 6 bases, with 10 bases remaining between them. Germline CDR1 is SGHTA and CDR2 is FQGTGA. This CDR3 is built from 13 residues. The CDR3 sequence: CASSLGPPSEAFF. In DNA form, the CDR3 reads TGTGCCAGCAGCTTAGGGCCTCCTTCTGAAGCTTTCTTT. Using reference TRBV7-3 and TRBJ1-1 for the parts outside the CDR3, the full variable domain is GAGVSQTPSNKVTEKGKYVELRCDPISGHTALYWYRQSLGQGPEFLIYFQGTGAADDSGLPNDRFFAVRPEGSVSTLKIQRTERGDSAVYLCASSLGPPSEAFFGQGTRLTVV.

In its sample, this clone was seen once. V gene TRBV3-1 (or the pseudogene TRBV3-2) combines with J gene TRBJ2-1; 12 nucleotides match TRBD2. Germline-derived CDR1 and CDR2 are LGHDT and YNNKEL (reference sequence). V dropped 6 bases and J dropped 5; count of bases not matched to a gene: 2. The CDR3 length is 14 residues. The CDR3 DNA follows: TGTGCCAGCAGGCGACTAGCGGGGGACAATGAGCAGTTCTTC. It codes for CASRRLAGDNEQFF.

This sequence joins TRBV5-1 and TRBJ1-6, with TRBD1 matching over 7 bases. After removal of 4 bases from V and 7 bases from J, the junction contained 5 bases not matched to a gene. The CDR3 extends over 14 amino acids. The germline gives CDR1 SGHRS, CDR2 YFSETQ. The CDR3 here is CASSPRQGNSPLHF. The DNA of the CDR3 is TGCGCCAGCAGCCCTCGACAGGGAAATTCACCCCTCCACTTT.

The chain links TRBV10-3 to TRBJ2-3; a possible D gene is TRBD2 (6 bases). Trimming pared 0 bases from V and 0 bases from J, leaving 13 bases between. The germline gives CDR1 ENHRY, CDR2 SYGVKD. CDR3 size: 17 residues. The CDR3, as DNA: TGTGCCATCAGTGAGTCTGGGGACTTCCGAAGCACAGATACGCAGTATTTT. Translation gives CAISESGDFRSTDTQYF.

The chain is built from TRBV19 and TRBJ1-5; weak D call: TRBD1 (5 bases). From germline, CDR1 is LNHDA and CDR2 SQIVND (reference sequence). CDR3 length: 18 amino acids. V lost 1 base, J lost 5 bases, and 21 bases lay in between. The CDR3 spells CASSIVYQGMERDQPQHF. The CDR3 DNA reads as TGTGCCAGTAGTATAGTCTACCAGGGCATGGAGAGGGATCAGCCCCAGCATTTT.

This chain connects TRBV6-1 to TRBJ2-5, with 8 bases matching TRBD2. CDR1 is MNHNS and CDR2 is SASEGT in the germline V gene. Trimming cost V 0 bases and J 5 bases; bases outside gene matches: 5. The CDR3 has 15 residues. Here the CDR3 reads CASSEASGSFETQYF. CDR3 nucleotides: TGTGCCAGCAGTGAAGCCAGCGGGAGTTTTGAGACCCAGTACTTC.

The chain carries TRBV12-3 or TRBV12-4 and TRBJ2-1; D not certain. Trimming removed 4 bases from V and 9 bases from J, with 10 bases in between. This CDR3 contains 12 residues. This CDR3 reads CASSSSLSEQFF. The DNA for the CDR3 is TGTGCCAGCAGTTCCTCCCTCTCTGAGCAGTTCTTC.

The chain is built from TRBV2 and TRBJ1-2, with TRBD1 identical over 7 bases. The CDR3 has 13 residues. With 9 bases clipped from V and 2 bases from J, the junction kept 6 bases outside the gene matches. The germline CDR1 and CDR2 sequences are SNHLY and FYNNEI. The CDR3 nucleotides are TGTGCCAGGCAATGGGACAGAAACTATGGCTACACCTTC. Amino acid sequence: CARQWDRNYGYTF.

The V and J genes are TRBV6-4 and TRBJ2-4; 8 bases are shared with TRBD1. The CDR3 consists of 14 residues. The junction had 6 bases not matched to a gene; V was cut back by 4 bases and J by 7 bases. Germline assignment: CDR1 MRHNA and CDR2 SNTAGT. The CDR3 DNA follows: TGTGCCAGCAGTGCGGCCAGGGGGCGGAACATTCAGTACTTC. As protein: CASSAARGRNIQYF.

This CDR3 is CASRPTGGYNSPLHF. The CDR3 bases are TGTGCCAGCAGGCCTACAGGGGGTTACAATTCACCCCTCCACTTT. V and J are TRBV2 and TRBJ1-6, with 8 positions matching TRBD1. The germline gives CDR1 SNHLY, CDR2 FYNNEI. This CDR3 is 15 amino acids long. Germline trimming cut 6 bases from V and 7 bases from J; bases unmatched to any gene: 8.

The J gene is TRBJ1-1, the V gene TRBV6-5, with D maybe TRBD1 (6 bases). In germline, CDR1 is MNHEY, CDR2 SVGAGI. The CDR3 has 13 amino acids. Between the trimmed V and J ends, which lost 7 bases and 5 bases, there was a span of 14 bases. The CDR3 spells CASTKKGGTEAFF. The CDR3 region has the DNA TGTGCCAGCACCAAGAAGGGGGGGACTGAAGCTTTCTTT.

The chain employs TRBV2 and TRBJ2-3, with TRBD2 matching 9 bases. Germline CDR1 and CDR2: SNHLY and FYNNEI. V lost 10 bases and J lost 4; bases outside the gene matches: 9. The CDR3 runs to 14 residues. CDR3 bases: TGTGCCACTGAGACTAGCGGTACTTCAGATACGCAGTATTTT. This translates into CATETSGTSDTQYF.

The chain recombines TRBV4-2 with TRBJ2-1; TRBD2 might be the D (5 bases). In germline, CDR1 is LGHNA, CDR2 YNFKEQ. V lost 5 bases, J lost 6 bases, and 11 bases lay in between. The CDR3 has 13 residues. In nucleotides, the CDR3 is TGTGCCAGCAGCGCACTAGTAATCAATGAGCAGTTCTTC. Amino acid sequence: CASSALVINEQFF.

The V and J genes are TRBV2 and TRBJ1-2; D gene ambiguous. CDR3 size: 14 residues. Germline V CDR1 and CDR2: SNHLY, FYNNEI. With 3 bases removed from V and 2 bases from J, the gap between germline ends came to 10 bases. For the CDR3, the DNA is TGTGCCAGCAGTGATGCGGCAGCCAACTATGGCTACACCTTC. Its translation is CASSDAAANYGYTF.